The following is a T cell receptor beta chain sequence with its context. Its target is unknown. J was trimmed by 5 bases and V by 5 bases; bases with no gene match: 22. The CDR3 loop spans 20 amino acids. From germline, CDR1 is SGHTA and CDR2 FQGTGA. This record belongs to a study of blood T cells in healthy people across ages. A second about 7 to 12 cycle PCR used barcoded and J-beta primers. TCRdb reprocessed the 5' RACE reads via MiXCR and lists one record per CDR3 protein. The repertoire holds approximately 800,000 distinct CDR3 sequences, with 58% as singletons. The donors, healthy Caucasians from Russia, were aged roughly 6 to 100. Study results and limitations: Long-lived donors had more naive CD4+ cells and higher diversity than aged donors. TCR beta diversity per million T cells fell roughly linearly with age.

The sequence came from a young man in good health. J is TRBJ2-1 and V is TRBV7-3; TRBD2 aligns across 9 bases. The material sequenced was blood. The CDR3 DNA sequence: TGTGCCAGCAGCCTAAGACTAGCGGAAAAACTATTTAAATTGCACAATGAGCAGTTCTTC. This translates into CASSLRLAEKLFKLHNEQFF.